A selection of T cell receptor beta chains follows, all from one sample in a study of blood T cell repertoires in COVID-19. Here immunoSEQ multiplex PCR was the method, and the copy in TCRdb shows in-frame clones only, minus some. The sample shows about 340,000 clones, about 92% of them seen only once. Specimen: PBMCs or T cells enriched from blood (not recorded which). These receptors were obtained from a woman aged 30 to 39 who had recovered from COVID-19. Both conserved end residues are part of each CDR3. D genes are given only for firm matches. The size entry is marked missing in some rows and otherwise reads once, few, many or a size class.

NA NA TRBJ2-1 TRBV7-2 CASSLFPDYNEQFF TGTGCCAGCAGCTTATTCCCAGATTACAATGAGCAGTTCTTC
NA NA TRBJ1-1 TRBV3-1/TRBV3-2 CASSAGRRNTEAFF TGTGCCAGCAGCGCGGGACGGAGGAACACTGAAGCTTTCTTT
NA TRBD1 TRBJ2-2 TRBV3-1/TRBV3-2 CASSGQGEVGELFF TGTGCCAGCAGCGGACAGGGGGAGGTCGGGGAGCTGTTTTTT
NA TRBD1 TRBJ1-2 TRBV3-1/TRBV3-2 CASSGTGGGYTF TGTGCCAGCAGCGGGACAGGCGGGGGCTACACCTTC
NA TRBD2 TRBJ2-5 TRBV5-1 CASSAGGTAQETQYF TGCGCCAGCAGCGCGGGGGGTACAGCACAAGAGACCCAGTACTTC
NA NA TRBJ2-3 TRBV28 CASSFQGYLSTDTQYF TGTGCCAGCAGTTTCCAGGGCTACCTAAGCACAGATACGCAGTATTTT
NA TRBD1 TRBJ2-3 TRBV28 CASSPGPGQGADTQYF TGTGCCAGCAGCCCAGGCCCGGGACAGGGGGCAGATACGCAGTATTTT
NA NA TRBJ2-3 TRBV28 CASSIGIKRGATDTQYF TGTGCCAGCAGTATCGGAATCAAACGTGGGGCCACAGATACGCAGTATTTT
NA NA TRBJ2-3 TRBV9 CASGGARGTDTQYF TGTGCCAGCGGGGGGGCCAGGGGCACAGATACGCAGTATTTT
NA NA TRBJ1-1 TRBV11-3 CASSFGGTEAFF TGTGCCAGCAGCTTCGGGGGCACTGAAGCTTTCTTT
once NA TRBJ1-3 TRBV7-9 CASSANPGSASGNTIYF TGTGCCAGCAGCGCAAACCCAGGGTCGGCCTCTGGAAACACCATATATTTT
NA TRBD1 TRBJ1-1 TRBV27 CASSFGTGGTEAFF TGTGCCAGCAGTTTTGGTACAGGGGGCACTGAAGCTTTCTTT
NA NA TRBJ2-1 TRBV19 CASSIGGGYSYNEQFF TGTGCCAGTAGTATAGGTGGGGGGTACTCCTACAATGAGCAGTTCTTC
NA TRBD1 TRBJ1-2 TRBV6-5 CASSYLGTGVEYGYTF TGTGCCAGCAGTTACCTTGGGACAGGCGTAGAGTATGGCTACACCTTC
NA TRBD1 TRBJ2-7 TRBV14 CASSQEAAGGSYEQYF TGTGCCAGCAGCCAAGAGGCGGCAGGGGGCTCCTACGAGCAGTACTTC
once TRBD2 TRBJ2-7 TRBV5-1 CASSLSSGYEQYF TGCGCCAGCAGCTTGTCTAGCGGCTACGAGCAGTACTTC
NA TRBD1 TRBJ1-2 TRBV15 CATSRGYSRQGEPYGYTF TGTGCCACCAGCAGAGGCTATAGTCGACAGGGGGAACCATATGGCTACACCTTC
NA NA TRBJ1-3 TRBV4-3 CASSQDSHSGNTIYF TGCGCCAGCAGCCAAGACAGTCACTCTGGAAACACCATATATTTT
NA TRBD1 TRBJ2-1 TRBV2 CASSTPRQGIMQFF TGTGCCAGCAGTACCCCGAGACAGGGAATAATGCAGTTCTTC
NA TRBD2 TRBJ2-7 TRBV28 CASSFGEGIGEQYF TGTGCCAGCAGTTTTGGGGAGGGCATCGGTGAGCAGTACTTC
NA NA TRBJ1-1 TRBV6-4 CASSAGRGGTEAFF TGTGCCAGCAGTGCTGGCCGGGGGGGGACTGAAGCTTTCTTT
NA TRBD1 TRBJ1-4 TRBV10-3 CAISRDRLGGEKLFF TGTGCCATCAGCAGGGACAGGTTAGGTGGAGAAAAACTGTTTTTT
NA NA TRBJ2-3 TRBV4-1 CASSQDSMEEYTQYF TGCGCCAGCAGCCAAGATTCAATGGAGGAGTATACGCAGTATTTT
NA NA TRBJ2-1 TRBV12-3/TRBV12-4 CASSPYRVGEQFF TGTGCCAGCAGTCCGTACAGGGTCGGTGAGCAGTTCTTC
NA NA TRBJ1-5 TRBV21-1 CASSKAYRSNQPQHF TGTGCCAGCAGCAAAGCTTACAGAAGCAATCAGCCCCAGCATTTT
NA TRBD1 TRBJ1-6 TRBV19 CASKPQGARNSPLHF TGTGCCAGTAAGCCACAGGGGGCGAGAAATTCACCCCTCCACTTT
few TRBD1 TRBJ1-4 TRBV7-2 CASTTGTGGRNEKLFF TGTGCCAGCACGACCGGGACAGGGGGTCGTAATGAAAAACTGTTTTTT
NA NA TRBJ1-2 TRBV6-2/TRBV6-3 CASSPSGTRGTF TGTGCCAGCAGTCCGTCGGGAACTAGAGGCACCTTC
NA NA TRBJ2-3 TRBV12-3/TRBV12-4 CASSFVDTQYF TGTGCCAGCAGTTTCGTAGATACGCAGTATTTT
NA TRBD1 TRBJ2-3 TRBV9 CASSTGESTDTQYF TGTGCCAGCAGCACAGGGGAATCCACAGATACGCAGTATTTT
once NA TRBJ1-2 TRBV2 CASRVDISNYGYTF TGTGCCAGCAGGGTGGACATATCTAACTATGGCTACACCTTC
NA NA TRBJ2-5 TRBV14 CASSHLPGKGEHPQETQYF TGTGCCAGCAGCCACCTACCGGGGAAGGGAGAACACCCTCAAGAGACCCAGTACTTC
NA TRBD2 TRBJ2-1 TRBV7-2 CASSTWTSGYNEQFF TGTGCCAGCAGCACCTGGACTAGCGGTTACAATGAGCAGTTCTTC
NA TRBD1 TRBJ2-7 TRBV4-2 CASSRRGWGLGEQYF TGTGCCAGCAGCCGCAGGGGGTGGGGGCTAGGCGAGCAGTACTTC
NA NA TRBJ1-1 TRBV19 CASSWGSEAFF TGTGCCAGTAGTTGGGGCAGCGAAGCTTTCTTT
NA TRBD1 TRBJ1-2 TRBV3-1/TRBV3-2 CASSPGQGAYGYTF TGTGCCAGCAGCCCCGGGCAGGGGGCTTATGGCTACACCTTC
NA NA TRBJ1-1 TRBV2 CAGGRRENTEAFF TGTGCCGGGGGGAGACGGGAGAACACTGAAGCTTTCTTT
NA TRBD2 TRBJ2-7 TRBV28 CASTERTSGSYEQYF TGTGCCAGCACCGAACGGACTAGCGGGAGCTACGAGCAGTACTTC